The 28 T cell receptor beta chains listed next were all sequenced from one sample in a study of T cell changes during pregnancy in multiple sclerosis. Sequencing used immunoSEQ multiplex PCR; TCRdb keeps in-frame clones, though not all of them. This sample has more than 65,000 clones; 90% to 95% occur once, and the top ten carry more than 0.4%. The source material was CD4+ T cells from peripheral blood mononuclear cells, sampled before pregnancy. The receptors come from a female donor with multiple sclerosis, enrolled in a pregnancy study.

The chain employs TRBV12-5 and TRBJ1-5; no definite D call. Germline V lookup: CDR1 LGHNT, CDR2 FRNRAP. The CDR3 runs to 12 residues. V lost 5 bases and J 3 bases, leaving 5 bases between the germline ends. The CDR3 DNA is TGTGCTAGTGGTCTCCTCAATCAGCCCCAGCATTTT. As protein: CASGLLNQPQHF.

This clone was counted once. The V gene is TRBV27, the J gene TRBJ1-6; D remains ambiguous. V was cut by 2 bases and J by 9 bases, with 11 bases left in between. CDR1 MNHEY and CDR2 SMNVEV come from the germline V gene (reference sequence). The CDR3 totals 14 residues. The DNA for the CDR3 is TGTGCCAGCAGTTTACGTGCGGGCGGTTCACCCCTCCACTTT. Residues: CASSLRAGGSPLHF.

The chain recombines TRBV9 with TRBJ2-7, with TRBD2 matching over 12 bases. The V and J ends lost 0 bases and 13 bases, in that order; junction bases with no gene match: 8. The CDR3 runs to 14 residues. Germline V gives CDR1 SGDLS, CDR2 YYNGEE. CDR3 residues: CASSVEASGRDIYF. The CDR3 DNA reads TGTGCCAGCAGCGTAGAGGCTAGCGGGAGGGATATTTACTTC.

The rearrangement uses TRBV28 and TRBJ1-5; TRBD1 aligns across 9 bases. The ends lost 5 bases at V and 3 bases at J; junction bases unmatched: 5. The V gene's germline CDR1 is MDHEN and CDR2 SYDVKM. The CDR3 contains 15 residues. The CDR3 is CASSPRDRVNQPQHF. In DNA, the CDR3 is TGTGCCAGCAGTCCCCGGGACAGGGTCAATCAGCCCCAGCATTTT.

J is TRBJ1-2 and V is TRBV5-1; 7 bases are shared with TRBD1. This CDR3 has 14 amino acids. Germline CDR1 reads SGHRS; CDR2 reads YFSETQ. The J segment lost 4 bases and the V segment lost 3 bases, leaving 6 bases of the junction unmatched. CDR3 sequence reads: CASSSRDSLYGYTF. The CDR3 DNA reads as TGCGCCAGCAGCTCCCGGGACAGCCTCTATGGCTACACCTTC.

This chain connects TRBV5-1 to TRBJ1-4, with 7 bases matching TRBD1. This CDR3 spans 14 amino acids. Trimming removed 4 bases from V and 5 bases from J; junction bases left unmatched: 5. From germline, CDR1 is SGHRS and CDR2 YFSETQ. The CDR3 coding sequence is TGCGCCAGCAGCCAAGACAGGGCGAATGAAAAACTGTTTTTT. As protein: CASSQDRANEKLFF.

The chain is built from TRBV2 and TRBJ2-7, with D perhaps TRBD2 (6 bases). The CDR3 consists of 14 residues. V lost 6 bases and J 0 bases, leaving 12 bases between the germline ends. Germline CDR1 reads SNHLY; CDR2 reads FYNNEI. In DNA form, the CDR3 reads TGTGCCAGCAGCGCAACCGGGAGCTCCTACGAGCAGTACTTC. Translating it yields CASSATGSSYEQYF.

The chain combines TRBV9 with TRBJ1-2; D gene uncertain. CDR3 length: 10 amino acids. Germline V gives CDR1 SGDLS, CDR2 YYNGEE. The ends were cut back, 3 bases at V and 6 bases at J, with 3 bases in the middle. CDR3: CASSGDGYTF. The DNA of the CDR3 is TGTGCCAGCAGCGGCGATGGCTACACCTTC.

The chain has TRBV6-1 and TRBJ1-2, with 7 positions matching TRBD1. V shed 7 bases and J 5 bases; nucleotides not matched to a gene: 10. From germline, CDR1 is MNHNS and CDR2 SASEGT. The CDR3 has 14 amino acids. The CDR3 DNA reads as TGTGCCAGCATTACTGTGACAGGGAGTTATGGCTACACCTTC. This encodes CASITVTGSYGYTF.

The rearrangement uses TRBV19 and TRBJ1-2; D ambiguous. V lost 3 bases to trimming and J lost 3 bases, with 5 bases between them. Germline V gene data show CDR1 as LNHDA and CDR2 as SQIVND (reference sequence). This CDR3 spans 12 amino acids. The CDR3 protein is CASSMADYGYTF. The DNA of the CDR3 is TGTGCCAGTAGTATGGCAGACTATGGCTACACCTTC.

The chain couples TRBV28 to TRBJ2-1; 16 positions agree with TRBD2. In germline, CDR1 is MDHEN, CDR2 SYDVKM. The CDR3 spans 15 residues. With 6 bases clipped from V and 8 bases from J, the junction kept 4 bases outside the gene matches. In DNA form, the CDR3 reads TGTGCCAGCAGCCCGGGACTAGCGGGAGGGTATGAGCAGTTCTTC. Translation gives CASSPGLAGGYEQFF.

This chain links TRBV7-9 with TRBJ1-2; D possibly corresponds to TRBD1 (6 bases). CDR1 is SEHNR, CDR2 FQNEAQ, per germline (reference sequence). The ends were cut back, 4 bases at V and 3 bases at J, with 15 bases in the middle. CDR3 length equals 15 residues. The CDR3 is CASSSHHNRDYGYTF. The CDR3 region has the DNA TGTGCCAGCAGCTCACACCATAACAGGGACTATGGCTACACCTTC. The full variable domain, in which reference TRBV7-9 and TRBJ1-2 provide the parts outside the CDR3, is DTGVSQNPRHKITKRGQNVTFRCDPISEHNRLYWYRQTLGQGPEFLTYFQNEAQLEKSRLLSDRFSAERPKGSFSTLEIQRTEQGDSAMYLCASSSHHNRDYGYTFGSGTRLTVV.

The rearrangement uses TRBV19 and TRBJ1-4, with a weak D call TRBD1 (6 bases). The germline CDR1 and CDR2 sequences are LNHDA and SQIVND (reference sequence). Trimming cost V 5 bases and J 5 bases, with 18 bases left between them. This CDR3 is built from 16 residues. For the CDR3, the DNA is TGTGCCAGTAGTCGCCAAACAGGGACCCTCAATGAAAAACTGTTTTTT. Translating gives CASSRQTGTLNEKLFF.

In this sample, this clone turned up once. The rearrangement links TRBV11-2 to TRBJ1-1; D gene unclear. Trimming took 5 bases from V and 1 from J, leaving 17 bases between them. The CDR3 has 16 residues. The germline V gene has CDR1 SGHAT and CDR2 FQNNGV. The CDR3 sequence: CASSLMGLLENTEAFF. CDR3 nucleotide sequence: TGTGCCAGCAGCCTTATGGGCTTACTGGAGAACACTGAAGCTTTCTTT.

V is TRBV10-3 and J is TRBJ1-5; D not resolved. The CDR3 runs 13 residues. Trimming pared 0 bases from V and 7 bases from J, leaving 7 bases between. Germline CDR1 ENHRY, CDR2 SYGVKD. The CDR3 is CAISESIAQPQHF. The CDR3 coding sequence is TGTGCCATCAGTGAGTCGATAGCCCAGCCCCAGCATTTT.

This chain uses TRBV5-1 with TRBJ1-2; no definite D call. The length of the CDR3 is 12 residues. With 4 bases removed from V and 0 bases from J, the gap between germline ends came to 4 bases. Germline loops: CDR1 SGHRS, CDR2 YFSETQ. CDR3 sequence: CASSLSNYGYTF. The CDR3 DNA sequence: TGCGCCAGCAGCCTGTCTAACTATGGCTACACCTTC.

The rearrangement links TRBV2 to TRBJ1-4; no firm D call. The CDR3 length is 13 residues. Per the germline V gene, CDR1 is SNHLY and CDR2 is FYNNEI. The V and J ends lost 4 bases and 5 bases respectively, with 8 bases between them. As DNA, the CDR3 is TGTGCCAGCAGTGCACAGAACAATGAAAAACTGTTTTTT. This codes for CASSAQNNEKLFF.

The rearrangement uses TRBV30 and TRBJ1-2; D gene unclear. V lost 5 bases to trimming and J lost 4 bases, with 8 bases between them. The V gene's germline CDR1 is GTSNPN and CDR2 SVGIG (reference sequence). The CDR3 is made up of 11 amino acids. CDR3 sequence: CAWLQFYGYTF. The DNA of the CDR3 is TGTGCCTGGTTACAGTTCTATGGCTACACCTTC.

The chain uses TRBV7-9 and TRBJ2-7, with TRBD1 as a possible D gene (6 bases). The CDR3 runs 15 residues. V was clipped by 4 bases and J by 0 bases, with 13 bases between them. Germline V lookup: CDR1 SEHNR, CDR2 FQNEAQ (reference sequence). CDR3 protein: CASSSYRVRSYEQYF. CDR3 nucleotide sequence: TGTGCCAGCAGCTCCTACAGGGTACGCTCCTACGAGCAGTACTTC.

This chain connects TRBV18 to TRBJ2-5, with D unresolved. The CDR3 spans 14 residues. Looked up from germline, CDR1 is KGHSH and CDR2 is LQKENI. V dropped 0 bases and J dropped 5 bases, with 10 bases sitting between them. CDR3 protein: CASSPPAAPETQYF. CDR3 bases: TGTGCCAGCTCACCACCGGCGGCACCCGAGACCCAGTACTTC.

This rearrangement joins TRBV5-1 to TRBJ1-5; unclear D gene. The length of the CDR3 is 13 residues. Trimming removed 0 bases at V and 10 bases at J, with 11 bases between. CDR1 and CDR2 from the germline V gene are SGHRS and YFSETQ. The chain's CDR3 is CASSLDSGGPQHF. The CDR3 DNA follows: TGCGCCAGCAGCTTGGATAGCGGTGGACCCCAGCATTTT.

The V call is TRBV7-3, the J call TRBJ2-2, with TRBD1 identical over 11 bases. The ends lost 2 bases at V and 5 bases at J; junction bases unmatched: 7. The CDR3 extends over 17 amino acids. CDR1 and CDR2 from the germline V gene are SGHTA and FQGTGA. CDR3 sequence (DNA): TGTGCCAGCAGCTTATCGGGGACAGGGGGAAAGACCGGGGAGCTGTTTTTT. It encodes CASSLSGTGGKTGELFF.

The chain couples TRBV7-2 to TRBJ2-1; D gene unclear. V was shortened by 4 bases and J by 4 bases, with 8 bases between the two germline ends. Germline assignment: CDR1 SGHTA and CDR2 FQGNSA. The CDR3 has 13 amino acids. CDR3 loop: CASSSEIYNEQFF. CDR3 coding DNA: TGTGCCAGCAGCTCTGAGATATACAATGAGCAGTTCTTC.

V usage is TRBV5-6 and J usage is TRBJ2-5, with 11 bases lining up with TRBD1. J lost 4 bases, V lost 3 bases, and 11 bases had no gene match. The CDR3 has 17 residues. From germline, CDR1 is SGHDT and CDR2 YYEEEE. CDR3 DNA sequence: TGTGCCAGCAGCTATCCCCCCGGGACAGGGGGTGTAGAGACCCAGTACTTC. This gives the protein CASSYPPGTGGVETQYF.

This clone was detected only a few times. This chain uses TRBV2 with TRBJ1-6; D not certain. This CDR3 contains 12 residues. The V and J ends lost 7 bases and 6 bases respectively, with 7 bases between them. Germline CDR1 reads SNHLY; CDR2 reads FYNNEI. The CDR3 DNA reads TGTGCCAGCACCATGAGTAATTCACCCCTCCACTTT. Translation gives CASTMSNSPLHF.

V usage is TRBV29-1 and J usage is TRBJ1-1; perhaps TRBD1 as D (5 bases). The CDR3 is 13 residues long. The ends were cut back, 4 bases at V and 2 bases at J, with 11 bases in the middle. Germline CDR1 SQVTM, CDR2 ANQGSEA. The CDR3 DNA follows: TGCAGCGTTGGCGGCAGGGCCAACACTGAAGCTTTCTTT. Translated, it gives CSVGGRANTEAFF.

This clone was recorded only once. The CDR3 here is CASSLVGATHTYNEQFF. The CDR3 DNA reads TGTGCCAGCAGCTTAGTGGGAGCGACTCACACCTACAATGAGCAGTTCTTC. This chain connects TRBV7-2 to TRBJ2-1, with a tentative D call TRBD2 (5 bases). Germline values: CDR1 SGHTA, CDR2 FQGNSA. This CDR3 comprises 17 residues. V lost 1 base and J lost 2, with 15 bases in between.

This sequence joins TRBV6-1 and TRBJ1-2; a weak D match, TRBD1 (6 bases). Germline V gene lookup returns CDR1 MNHNS and CDR2 SASEGT. V was trimmed by 6 bases and J by 4 bases, leaving 15 bases between them. CDR3 size: 14 residues. The DNA of the CDR3 is TGTGCCAGCAGGCAGACAGGCACATCCTATGGCTACACCTTC. This encodes CASRQTGTSYGYTF.